Listed below are T cell receptor beta chains from one sample, sequenced in a study of blood T cell repertoires in COVID-19. Generated by immunoSEQ multiplex PCR, the TCRdb table keeps only in-frame clones and is missing some. The sample gives about 150,000 clones, approximately 80% of which show up once; under 15% is in the top ten. Input material: peripheral blood. The receptors stem from a man in his sixties or seventies who had recovered from COVID-19. The CDR3 runs from the conserved cysteine through the conserved F or W. The order of the fields is clone size, D gene, CDR3 length, V gene, J gene, CDR3 DNA, CDR3 protein. D genes are given only for firm matches. The listing skips clone size in some rows; elsewhere it reads once, few, many or a size class.

>NA|TRBD1|15|TRBV3-1/TRBV3-2|TRBJ1-3
TGTGCCAGCAGCTCAGGGGGCCAGAGTGGAAACACCATATATTTT
CASSSGGQSGNTIYF
>NA|NA|15|TRBV7-9|TRBJ2-3
TGTGCCAGCAGCTTAGCGACAACTAGCACAGATACGCAGTATTTT
CASSLATTSTDTQYF
>NA|NA|15|TRBV9|TRBJ2-5
TGTGCCAGCAGCGTAGGTTCAGGGATTGAAGAGACCCAGTACTTC
CASSVGSGIEETQYF
>NA|NA|16|TRBV5-6|TRBJ2-4
TGTGCCAGCAGCCCATTCCGAGAGGCAGCCAAAAACATTCAGTACTTC
CASSPFREAAKNIQYF
>NA|TRBD1|19|TRBV6-2/TRBV6-3|TRBJ1-5
TGTGCCAGCAGTCAGGACAGGGGGCGCGGGGCGGTGAGCAATCAGCCCCAGCATTTT
CASSQDRGRGAVSNQPQHF
>NA|NA|18|TRBV2|TRBJ1-5
TGTGCCAGCAGTGACTCGAGTTGGGGGGGTCCCGGCAATCAGCCCCAGCATTTT
CASSDSSWGGPGNQPQHF
>NA|TRBD2|16|TRBV9|TRBJ2-3
TGTGCCAGCAGCGTTGCCCCGCCCGGGACTATCGATACGCAGTATTTT
CASSVAPPGTIDTQYF
>few|NA|17|TRBV4-2|TRBJ2-7
TGTGCCAGCAGCCAAGATCTCCCTGGCGGGAACTCCTACGAGCAGTACTTC
CASSQDLPGGNSYEQYF
>once|TRBD2|16|TRBV15|TRBJ2-7
TGTGCCACCAGCATCAGGGGGGCGGGAGGGGCCTACGAGCAGTACTTC
CATSIRGAGGAYEQYF
>NA|NA|12|TRBV14|TRBJ1-4
TGTGCCAGCAGCCAAGATCGTATCAAACTGTTTTTT
CASSQDRIKLFF
>NA|NA|16|TRBV6-2/TRBV6-3|TRBJ2-3
TGTGCCAGCAGTTCCCGGCAGGGGACTATCACAGATACGCAGTATTTT
CASSSRQGTITDTQYF
>NA|NA|14|TRBV24-1|TRBJ1-5
TGTGCCACCAGTGATCAACGGAGCAATCAGCCCCAGCATTTT
CATSDQRSNQPQHF
>NA|NA|12|TRBV28|TRBJ2-7
TGTGCCAGCAGCCAGGGTGACTACGAGCAGTACTTC
CASSQGDYEQYF
>NA|TRBD1|14|TRBV5-1|TRBJ2-7
TGCGCCAGCAGCTCGCGGACAGGGAGTGACGAGCAGTACTTC
CASSSRTGSDEQYF